This TCR beta chain was profiled in a study of regulatory T cells in long-lasting Graves disease. Noted time point: persistent/refractory GD, antithyroid drugs over 5 years with positive TRAb. From RNA extracted from PBMCs, the TCR library was made. Trimming cost V 6 bases and J 4 bases; bases outside gene matches: 4. The length of the CDR3 is 15 residues. Per germline, CDR1 MDHEN and CDR2 SYDVKM. Arm-PCR with iRepertoire HTBI primers amplified the CDR3 regions for these TCR beta libraries. TCRdb re-analysed the multiplex PCR reads in MiXCR, keeping a single row per CDR3 protein. Of fewer than 450,000 distinct CDR3 sequences listed, 20% to 25% are singletons.

The sequence was obtained from a female donor with Graves disease. Material: peripheral blood mononuclear cells (PBMCs), obtained when the disease was refractory, from a patient treated with antithyroid drugs. The chain joins TRBV28 to TRBJ2-2; TRBD1 agrees at 11 bases. The CDR3 reads CASSRTGGITGELFF. The CDR3 DNA reads TGTGCCAGCAGCCGGACAGGGGGCATCACCGGGGAGCTGTTTTTT.